The source of this T cell receptor (beta chain) is a study of OX40 agonist ivuxolimab in advanced cancers. Data came from immunoSEQ multiplex PCR; TCRdb stores just in-frame clones and leaves some out. Among roughly 86,000 clones listed, roughly nine tenths were seen once. V lost 5 bases and J 8 bases, leaving 15 bases between the germline ends. Germline V gene sequence: CDR1 MDHEN, CDR2 SYDVKM. The CDR3 sequence is 14 residues long. Sampling of blood occurred at baseline, cycle 4 day 1, and cycle 7 day 1. The chain couples TRBV28 to TRBJ1-4; D is possibly TRBD1 (6 bases). The source was CD4+ or CD8+ T cells sorted from blood, collected in a trial of the OX40 agonist ivuxolimab. This receptor was obtained from an adult with an advanced solid tumor such as melanoma, head and neck, liver or kidney cancer. DNA of the CDR3: TGTGCCAGCAGTCAGACAGGCGGCGGGGAAAAACTGTTTTTT. It is translated as CASSQTGGGEKLFF. The full variable domain, rest sourced from reference TRBV28 and TRBJ1-4, is DVKVTQSSRYLVKRTGEKVFLECVQDMDHENMFWYRQDPGLGLRLIYFSYDVKMKEKGDIPEGYSVSREKKERFSLILESASTNQTSMYLCASSQTGGGEKLFFGSGTQLSVL.